Each of the 30 T cell receptor beta chains below was sequenced from the same sample in a study of cytomegalovirus exposure and HLA in healthy donors. Libraries were prepared by immunoSEQ multiplex PCR; TCRdb keeps only in-frame clonotypes and omits some of them. There are 120,000 to 150,000 clones in the sample; about 89% occur only once, and about 0.7% lies in the top ten. The sequencing sample was made of PBMCs. The receptors come from a man between 18 and 35 years old in good health and CMV-seronegative.

This clone was recorded once. The chain has TRBV25-1 and TRBJ2-2; D is unresolved. There are 14 residues in the CDR3. The germline gives CDR1 MGHDK, CDR2 SYGVNS. With 4 bases removed from V and 6 bases from J, the gap between germline ends came to 12 bases. Written as DNA, the CDR3 is TGTGCCAGCAGTGCTTATACTTCGTCCGGGGAGCTGTTTTTT. Residues: CASSAYTSSGELFF.

The chain carries TRBV19 and TRBJ1-2, with D unresolved. CDR1 is LNHDA and CDR2 is SQIVND in the germline V gene (reference sequence). Trimming removed 5 bases from V and 5 bases from J, with 9 bases in between. The CDR3 consists of 12 residues. Here the CDR3 reads CASSDRGYGYTF. In DNA, the CDR3 is TGTGCCAGTAGTGATAGAGGGTATGGCTACACCTTC.

The V and J genes are TRBV2 and TRBJ2-7; 9 bases line up with TRBD1. Germline lookup yields CDR1 SNHLY and CDR2 FYNNEI. The V gene end was trimmed by 6 bases and the J gene end by 3 bases; junction bases not matched to a gene: 3. The CDR3 consists of 13 residues. The CDR3 loop is CASSRQGDYEQYF. CDR3 nucleotides: TGTGCCAGCAGCCGACAGGGGGACTACGAGCAGTACTTC.

This chain connects TRBV6-1 to TRBJ1-5, with D possibly being TRBD1 (6 bases). V was cut by 2 bases and J by 5 bases, with 10 bases left in between. The CDR3 covers 14 residues. The V gene's germline CDR1 is MNHNS and CDR2 SASEGT. The CDR3 is CASSEWAGDQPQHF. The CDR3 DNA reads TGTGCCAGCAGTGAATGGGCAGGGGATCAGCCCCAGCATTTT.

The chain couples TRBV9 to TRBJ2-7; 9 bases map to TRBD1. The V and J ends lost 4 bases and 7 bases, in that order; junction bases with no gene match: 12. Per germline, CDR1 SGDLS and CDR2 YYNGEE. The CDR3 contains 15 residues. The CDR3 sequence: CASSTGQGYRGEQYF. In DNA, the CDR3 is TGTGCCAGCAGCACGGGACAGGGCTATCGTGGGGAGCAGTACTTC.

V and J are TRBV19 and TRBJ2-5; a possible D gene is TRBD1 (6 bases). Germline CDR1 and CDR2: LNHDA and SQIVND (reference sequence). Trimming shortened V by 6 bases and J by 11 bases, and 16 bases separated the two germline ends. This CDR3 region has 12 residues. CDR3 sequence (DNA): TGTGCCAGTAGCCAGGACAGCCAGATACAGTACTTC. This translates into CASSQDSQIQYF.

The sample holds a few counts of this clone. The chain employs TRBV2 and TRBJ1-5; TRBD1 might be the D (5 bases). CDR3 length: 12 residues. Between the trimmed V and J ends, which lost 8 bases and 3 bases, there was a span of 8 bases. Germline loops: CDR1 SNHLY, CDR2 FYNNEI. The CDR3 DNA follows: TGTGCCAGCCGACAGACCAATCAGCCCCAGCATTTT. Translation: CASRQTNQPQHF.

This sequence joins TRBV2 and TRBJ2-1; tentatively, D is TRBD2 (5 bases). CDR3 length: 15 residues. Germline assignment: CDR1 SNHLY and CDR2 FYNNEI. Trimming took 2 bases from V and 4 from J, leaving 12 bases between them. DNA of the CDR3: TGTGCCAGCAGTGAAAATGGACTTAGATACAATGAGCAGTTCTTC. Amino acid sequence: CASSENGLRYNEQFF.

This clone was counted a single time. The genes are TRBV5-1 and TRBJ1-1, with a possible D match to TRBD1 (5 bases). Deletions cut 0 bases from V and 0 bases from J, with 6 bases between. CDR3 size: 14 residues. Germline CDR1 is SGHRS and CDR2 is YFSETQ. CDR3 nucleotide sequence: TGCGCCAGCAGCTTGGGACAGATGAACACTGAAGCTTTCTTT. Encoded protein: CASSLGQMNTEAFF.

V gene TRBV14 combines with J gene TRBJ1-2; 10 bases map to TRBD1. Trimming took 4 bases from V and 6 from J; bases not matched to a gene: 8. Germline V gene lookup returns CDR1 SGHDN and CDR2 FVKESK. This CDR3 spans 15 amino acids. The CDR3 DNA follows: TGTGCCAGCAGCCCCCTTGACAGGGGGCGCGATGGCTACACCTTC. This codes for CASSPLDRGRDGYTF.

The chain employs TRBV11-3 and TRBJ2-1, with TRBD2 matching 12 bases. The germline gives CDR1 SGHNT, CDR2 YENEEA. The CDR3 sequence is 15 residues long. The ends lost 5 bases at V and 8 bases at J; junction bases unmatched: 7. The CDR3: CASSELTSGRDEQFF. The CDR3 DNA is TGTGCCAGCAGCGAACTGACTAGCGGGAGAGATGAGCAGTTCTTC. Based on the CDR3 plus reference TRBV11-3 and TRBJ2-1, the full variable domain is EAGVVQSPRYKIIEKKQPVAFWCNPISGHNTLYWYLQNLGQGPELLIRYENEEAVDDSQLPKDRFSAERLKGVDSTLKIQPAELGDSAVYLCASSELTSGRDEQFFGPGTRLTVL.

The chain couples TRBV13 to TRBJ2-3, with TRBD1 matching 7 bases. This CDR3 has 15 residues. Germline assignment: CDR1 PRHDT and CDR2 FYEKMQ (reference sequence). The V gene end was trimmed by 5 bases and the J gene end by 1 base; junction bases not matched to a gene: 6. Here the CDR3 DNA reads TGTGCCAGCAGCCCGCGGACAGGACGCACAGATACGCAGTATTTT. Translating gives CASSPRTGRTDTQYF.

The chain joins TRBV6-5 to TRBJ1-6; possibly TRBD1 for D (5 bases). V was trimmed by 6 bases and J by 10 bases, leaving 10 bases between them. The CDR3 loop spans 12 amino acids. Germline lookup yields CDR1 MNHEY and CDR2 SVGAGI. The CDR3 is CASSQGNSPLHF. The CDR3 DNA is TGTGCCAGCAGCCAGGGAAACTCACCCCTCCACTTT.

The CDR3 DNA is TGTGCCAGCAGTATCTTCGGGATCCCGTATGGCTACACCTTC. Translated, it gives CASSIFGIPYGYTF. The V and J genes are TRBV27 and TRBJ1-2; D unresolved. This CDR3 contains 14 residues. V was shortened by 5 bases and J by 5 bases, with 15 bases between the two germline ends. Germline assignment: CDR1 MNHEY and CDR2 SMNVEV (reference sequence).

The chain couples TRBV27 to TRBJ1-6; tentatively, D is TRBD1 (6 bases). This CDR3 region has 17 residues. The V end was cut by 6 bases, the J end by 5 bases, with 20 bases between. Germline CDR1 MNHEY, CDR2 SMNVEV (reference sequence). The CDR3 sequence is CASRVDSTRGHNSPLHF. The CDR3 DNA reads TGTGCCAGCAGGGTGGACAGTACCAGAGGGCATAATTCACCCCTCCACTTT.

About this clone: The germline gene is not matched at one end of the junction; a read error may be the cause. J is TRBJ1-2 and V is TRBV27; D gene ambiguous. This CDR3 region has 13 residues. Germline values: CDR1 MNHEY, CDR2 SMNVEV (reference sequence). The CDR3 sequence: CASSLSYTSGYTF. CDR3 DNA: TGTGCCAGCAGTCTATCATACACGTCTGGCTACACCTTC.

This chain joins TRBV7-2 and TRBJ2-3; 7 bases fit TRBD2. Germline CDR1 reads SGHTA; CDR2 reads FQGNSA. The V segment lost 3 bases and the J segment 2 bases; nucleotides outside the gene matches: 5. This CDR3 is 15 amino acids long. The CDR3 sequence is CASSLASGPTDTQYF. The CDR3, as DNA: TGTGCCAGCAGCTTGGCTAGCGGCCCCACAGATACGCAGTATTTT.

The chain combines TRBV10-2 with TRBJ1-4, with D unclear. The CDR3 covers 12 residues. The germline V and J ends were trimmed by 4 bases and 7 bases, with 7 bases remaining between them. In germline, CDR1 is WSHSY, CDR2 SAAADI. Here the CDR3 DNA reads TGCGCCAGCAGTGGGGCGGGTGAAAAACTGTTTTTT. The encoded protein is CASSGAGEKLFF.

The chain carries TRBV11-2 and TRBJ2-5; 8 nucleotides align to TRBD2. The CDR3 spans 16 residues. The germline V gene encodes CDR1 SGHAT and CDR2 FQNNGV. V shed 3 bases, J shed 6 bases, and the junction held 12 bases outside the gene matches. Written as DNA, the CDR3 is TGTGCCAGCAGCTTCCAGTCCCCCGCGGGGGGAAAGACCCAGTACTTC. Translating gives CASSFQSPAGGKTQYF.

The rearrangement links TRBV5-1 to TRBJ2-5; the D is unclear. V lost 3 bases, J lost 5 bases, and 11 bases lay in between. The V gene's germline CDR1 is SGHRS and CDR2 YFSETQ. The CDR3 extends over 13 amino acids. This CDR3 is CASSSGHGETQYF. CDR3 sequence (DNA): TGCGCCAGCAGCTCGGGTCACGGGGAGACCCAGTACTTC.

Only one count was recorded for this clone. The chain couples TRBV27 to TRBJ2-7; possible D gene TRBD1, 6 bases. The CDR3 spans 14 residues. V was pared by 7 bases and J by 5 bases, with 18 bases between. Germline values: CDR1 MNHEY, CDR2 SMNVEV (reference sequence). CDR3 coding DNA: TGTGCCAGCATGGGGCAGGGACACGGCAACGAGCAGTACTTC. Translating it yields CASMGQGHGNEQYF.

The chain carries TRBV27 and TRBJ1-1; 7 positions match TRBD1. CDR1 is MNHEY, CDR2 SMNVEV, per germline (reference sequence). This CDR3 comprises 13 residues. V lost 0 bases, J lost 10 bases, and 5 bases stayed unmatched. In nucleotides, the CDR3 is TGTGCCAGCAGTTTATCGTGGAGGGGGCCAGCTTTCTTT. It codes for CASSLSWRGPAFF.

The chain links TRBV5-1 to TRBJ2-2; D perhaps matches TRBD1 (6 bases). The CDR3 covers 13 residues. V was clipped by 4 bases and J by 4 bases, with 8 bases between them. Looked up from germline, CDR1 is SGHRS and CDR2 is YFSETQ. The CDR3 protein is CASSGQITGELFF. CDR3 DNA: TGCGCCAGCAGCGGACAGATCACCGGGGAGCTGTTTTTT.

The chain combines TRBV5-1 with TRBJ2-3; 9 nucleotides line up with TRBD1. Germline CDR1 and CDR2: SGHRS and YFSETQ. This CDR3 has 15 residues. Trimming at V came to 4 bases and at J to 4 bases, leaving 7 bases not matched to a gene. The CDR3 here is CASSPGTGLADTQYF. DNA for the CDR3: TGCGCCAGCAGCCCGGGGACAGGGCTAGCAGATACGCAGTATTTT. The variable domain in full, completed from reference TRBV5-1 and TRBJ2-3, reads KAGVTQTPRYLIKTRGQQVTLSCSPISGHRSVSWYQQTPGQGLQFLFEYFSETQRNKGNFPGRFSGRQFSNSRSEMNVSTLELGDSALYLCASSPGTGLADTQYFGPGTRLTVL.

Concerning this clone: Distinct nucleotide sequences in the sample also encode this CDR3. The J gene is TRBJ1-1, the V gene TRBV6-5, with 7 nucleotides matching TRBD1. CDR3 length: 13 amino acids. J lost 0 bases, V lost 8 bases, and 3 bases had no gene match. Germline V lookup: CDR1 MNHEY, CDR2 SVGAGI. CDR3 nucleotide sequence: TGTGCCAGCCGACAGGGCTTGAACACTGAAGCTTTCTTT. The encoded protein is CASRQGLNTEAFF.

V is TRBV19 and J is TRBJ2-3, with D perhaps TRBD2 (6 bases). In germline, CDR1 is LNHDA, CDR2 SQIVND (reference sequence). Trimming took 5 bases from V and 3 from J, leaving 15 bases between them. The CDR3 consists of 15 residues. CDR3: CASSSRIAVTDTQYF. The CDR3 DNA reads TGTGCCAGTAGTTCCCGGATAGCGGTGACAGATACGCAGTATTTT.

The CDR3 DNA reads TGTGCCAGCAGACAATCAGTGAACACCGGGGAGCTGTTTTTT. Translation gives CASRQSVNTGELFF. V is TRBV7-2 and J is TRBJ2-2; D not certain. The CDR3 has 14 residues. The germline V gene encodes CDR1 SGHTA and CDR2 FQGNSA. Trimming cost V 6 bases and J 1 base, with 9 bases left between them.

This clone was counted only a few times. V and J are TRBV10-2 and TRBJ1-2; the D gene is possibly TRBD1 (5 bases). CDR1 is WSHSY and CDR2 is SAAADI in the germline V gene. The CDR3 is 12 amino acids. Between the trimmed V and J ends, which lost 3 bases and 6 bases, there was a span of 8 bases. The CDR3: CASSDREHGYTF. CDR3 coding DNA: TGCGCCAGCAGTGACAGGGAACATGGCTACACCTTC.

The chain has TRBV28 and TRBJ2-7, with 10 bases lining up with TRBD2. This CDR3 region has 14 residues. J was trimmed by 3 bases and V by 4 bases; bases with no gene match: 3. Germline V CDR1 and CDR2: MDHEN, SYDVKM. CDR3 DNA: TGTGCCAGCAGTTCTAGCGGGAGCCACTACGAGCAGTACGTC. It translates to CASSSSGSHYEQYV.

The chain employs TRBV6-5 and TRBJ1-6; tentative D call: TRBD1 (6 bases). CDR3 size: 13 residues. V was trimmed by 6 bases and J by 7 bases, leaving 10 bases between them. Per germline, CDR1 MNHEY and CDR2 SVGAGI. CDR3 protein: CASRLTGNSPLHF. The CDR3 DNA reads TGTGCCAGCAGACTTACAGGGAATTCACCCCTCCACTTT.